This entry lists 23 T cell receptor beta chains sequenced from one sample in a study of T cells in Graves' hyperthyroidism and ophthalmopathy. Amplification targeted TCR beta CDR3 regions from RNA transcripts. The primer set for the first-round RT-PCR of the TCR CDR3 was HTBI. TCRdb analysed the multiplex PCR reads with MiXCR anew, one entry per CDR3 protein. The table includes about 590,000 distinct CDR3 sequences, around 16% detected once. The material sequenced was blood. The receptors come from a woman in her 30s with Graves' hyperthyroidism.

This clonotype appeared many times. The gene calls are TRBV11-2 and TRBJ2-1; a possible D gene is TRBD1 (6 bases). In germline, CDR1 is SGHAT, CDR2 FQNNGV. The ends were cut back, 3 bases at V and 1 base at J, with 10 bases in the middle. The CDR3 extends over 15 amino acids. The CDR3 sequence: CASSFGTGSYNEQFF. In DNA form, the CDR3 reads TGTGCCAGCAGCTTCGGCACAGGGTCCTACAATGAGCAGTTCTTC.

This clonotype was counted many times. The rearrangement uses TRBV27 and TRBJ2-3; 8 bases line up with TRBD2. Germline values: CDR1 MNHEY, CDR2 SMNVEV (reference sequence). V shed 0 bases and J 5 bases; nucleotides not matched to a gene: 16. This CDR3 spans 19 amino acids. The CDR3 is CASSLSPPGAGGRGDTQYF. The CDR3 DNA follows: TGTGCCAGCAGTTTATCCCCACCGGGGGCGGGAGGTCGTGGAGATACGCAGTATTTT.

The V gene is TRBV20-1, the J gene TRBJ2-7; 8 nucleotides agree with TRBD2. The CDR3 is 15 residues long. CDR1 and CDR2 (germline): DFQATT, SNEGSKA (reference sequence). The ends lost 1 base at V and 0 bases at J; junction bases unmatched: 5. CDR3 loop: CSARVSGMNSYEQYF. The CDR3 region has the DNA TGCAGTGCTAGAGTTAGCGGGATGAACTCCTACGAGCAGTACTTC.

This clonotype was detected a few times. This chain uses TRBV29-1 with TRBJ2-2; D unresolved. The CDR3 length is 13 residues. Germline loops: CDR1 SQVTM, CDR2 ANQGSEA. V was trimmed by 2 bases and J by 3 bases, leaving 7 bases between them. In DNA, the CDR3 is TGCAGCGTTGAAAGGGAAGACACCGGGGAGCTGTTTTTT. Translated, it gives CSVEREDTGELFF.

This clonotype occurred many times. The chain carries TRBV11-2 and TRBJ2-2, with TRBD2 matching 7 bases. This CDR3 has 16 residues. CDR1 and CDR2 from the germline V gene are SGHAT and FQNNGV. Trimming at V came to 8 bases and at J to 2 bases, leaving 11 bases not matched to a gene. The CDR3: CASSLWAGANTGELFF. The CDR3 DNA sequence: TGTGCCAGCTCTTTATGGGCGGGAGCAAACACCGGGGAGCTGTTTTTT.

There are many counts of this clonotype. The rearrangement uses TRBV5-1 and TRBJ2-1; 9 positions agree with TRBD1. Germline CDR1 reads SGHRS; CDR2 reads YFSETQ. Trimming cost V 4 bases and J 2 bases; bases outside gene matches: 4. The CDR3 length is 15 residues. The CDR3 sequence: CASSAGTGTYNEQFF. The CDR3 region has the DNA TGCGCCAGCAGCGCCGGGACAGGGACCTACAATGAGCAGTTCTTC.

This clonotype turned up a few times. V and J are TRBV20-1 and TRBJ2-5; D remains unclear. The ends were cut back, 4 bases at V and 5 bases at J, with 11 bases in the middle. Germline assignment: CDR1 DFQATT and CDR2 SNEGSKA (reference sequence). This CDR3 is built from 12 residues. CDR3 in amino acids: CSATDPAETQYF. The CDR3 bases are TGCAGTGCTACGGACCCCGCCGAGACCCAGTACTTC.

This clonotype was picked up a small number of times. The rearrangement links TRBV6-6 to TRBJ2-3; TRBD2 might be the D (6 bases). In germline, CDR1 is MNHNY, CDR2 SVGAGI (reference sequence). The CDR3 totals 16 residues. The V gene lost 2 bases and the J gene lost 3 bases, with 15 bases spanning the gap. The CDR3 loop reads CASSYPSEGNTDTQYF. The CDR3, as DNA: TGTGCCAGCAGTTACCCGTCGGAGGGGAATACAGATACGCAGTATTTT.

This clonotype was counted ten times or more. The V and J genes are TRBV7-9 and TRBJ2-7, with 7 bases aligning to TRBD2. The CDR3 loop spans 15 amino acids. The V segment lost 5 bases and the J segment 3 bases; nucleotides outside the gene matches: 10. Germline V gene data show CDR1 as SEHNR and CDR2 as FQNEAQ (reference sequence). CDR3 DNA sequence: TGTGCCAGCAGCACCCCCATGGGGGGGTACTACGAGCAGTACTTC. This encodes CASSTPMGGYYEQYF. Full variable domain (outside the CDR3, taken from reference TRBV7-9 and TRBJ2-7): DTGVSQNPRHKITKRGQNVTFRCDPISEHNRLYWYRQTLGQGPEFLTYFQNEAQLEKSRLLSDRFSAERPKGSFSTLEIQRTEQGDSAMYLCASSTPMGGYYEQYFGPGTRLTVT.

The chain employs TRBV19 and TRBJ2-1, with D possibly matching TRBD1 (5 bases). CDR1 and CDR2 (germline): LNHDA, SQIVND (reference sequence). Trimming stripped 7 bases from V and 0 bases from J, with 13 bases between. The CDR3 has 15 residues. The CDR3 sequence is CASTLTVSSYNEQFF. The CDR3 nucleotides read TGTGCCAGTACCTTGACAGTTAGCTCCTACAATGAGCAGTTCTTC.

This clonotype was observed many times. The genes are TRBV28 and TRBJ1-1; no reliable D call. This CDR3 spans 16 amino acids. Deletions cut 2 bases from V and 4 bases from J, with 17 bases between. Germline CDR1 MDHEN, CDR2 SYDVKM. The chain's CDR3 is CASSLVRQAPPTEAFF. The CDR3 bases are TGTGCCAGCAGTTTAGTTAGGCAGGCGCCGCCCACTGAAGCTTTCTTT.

V is TRBV5-6 and J is TRBJ1-2, with D tentatively TRBD1 (5 bases). Between the trimmed V and J ends, which lost 4 bases and 8 bases, there was a span of 18 bases. The CDR3 contains 14 residues. Germline V CDR1 and CDR2: SGHDT, YYEEEE. CDR3 nucleotides: TGTGCCAGCAGCCACGGGGCGAGCCTCATCGGCTACACCTTC. Translation: CASSHGASLIGYTF. The full variable domain, rest sourced from reference TRBV5-6 and TRBJ1-2, is DAGVTQSPTHLIKTRGQQVTLRCSPKSGHDTVSWYQQALGQGPQFIFQYYEEEERQRGNFPDRFSGHQFPNYSSELNVNALLLGDSALYLCASSHGASLIGYTFGSGTRLTVV.

This clonotype was seen many times. V usage is TRBV5-1 and J usage is TRBJ2-3; 12 bases line up with TRBD2. Germline values: CDR1 SGHRS, CDR2 YFSETQ. The CDR3 has 18 amino acids. Germline trimming cut 4 bases from V and 2 bases from J; bases unmatched to any gene: 11. The CDR3 DNA sequence: TGCGCCAGCAGCCTAACTAGCGGGAGGTCACTCATCACAGATACGCAGTATTTT. This sequence encodes CASSLTSGRSLITDTQYF.

This clonotype showed up many times. The chain links TRBV27 to TRBJ2-7; TRBD2 is a possible D gene (6 bases). CDR3 length: 15 amino acids. Germline CDR1 and CDR2: MNHEY and SMNVEV (reference sequence). Trimming took off 6 bases at V and 2 bases at J, with 17 bases between the two ends. The chain's CDR3 is CASRRGASETYEQYF. The CDR3 DNA sequence: TGTGCCAGCAGGCGTGGGGCTAGCGAGACCTACGAGCAGTACTTC.

This clonotype was seen ten or more times. The junction differs from germline at one of its ends, possibly a read error. The rearrangement links TRBV30 to TRBJ2-2, with 7 bases fitting TRBD2. The CDR3 runs to 16 residues. Germline assignment: CDR1 GTSNPN and CDR2 SVGIG (reference sequence). The CDR3 DNA sequence: TGTGCCTGGAGTGTGGGGCGGGAGATGAACACCGGGGAGCCGTTTTTT. This gives the protein CAWSVGREMNTGEPFF.

In this sample, this clonotype turned up many times. The CDR3 region is CAFSWGNEQFF. Written as DNA, the CDR3 is TGTGCCTTCTCTTGGGGGAATGAGCAGTTCTTC. The chain carries TRBV30 and TRBJ2-1, with D perhaps assigned TRBD1 or TRBD2 (5 bases each). This CDR3 is built from 11 residues. Trimming removed 7 bases from V and 7 bases from J, with 11 bases in between. CDR1 and CDR2 (germline): GTSNPN, SVGIG (reference sequence).

This clonotype was picked up many times. The V gene is TRBV10-3, the J gene TRBJ2-1; D gene uncertain. Looked up from germline, CDR1 is ENHRY and CDR2 is SYGVKD. The CDR3 is 12 amino acids. Trimming pared 8 bases from V and 2 bases from J, leaving 7 bases between. CDR3 nucleotide sequence: TGTGCCATCCTCTCACCCTACAATGAGCAGTTCTTC. Translated, it gives CAILSPYNEQFF.

In its sample, this clonotype was seen many times. The V call is TRBV5-1, the J call TRBJ1-5; D is perhaps TRBD1 (5 bases). The germline V gene encodes CDR1 SGHRS and CDR2 YFSETQ. Deletions cut 4 bases from V and 0 bases from J, with 11 bases between. The CDR3 sequence is 15 residues long. The CDR3 nucleotides are TGCGCCAGCAGCCCTGGGGGGTATAGCAATCAGCCCCAGCATTTT. Translating it yields CASSPGGYSNQPQHF.

In this sample, this clonotype turned up many times. The chain employs TRBV11-3 and TRBJ2-2; D gene unclear. The CDR3 is 15 amino acids. V lost 0 bases, J lost 3 bases, and 8 bases lay in between. CDR1 is SGHNT and CDR2 is YENEEA in the germline V gene. The CDR3 coding sequence is TGTGCCAGCAGCTTAGAGGGCAGCCACACCGGGGAGCTGTTTTTT. Amino acids: CASSLEGSHTGELFF.

This clonotype was found a few times. This rearrangement joins TRBV4-3 to TRBJ2-7; D is uncertain. Per the germline V gene, CDR1 is LGHNA and CDR2 is YSLEER. CDR3 length equals 13 residues. Trimming removed 1 base at V and 3 bases at J, with 7 bases between. CDR3 coding DNA: TGCGCCAGCAGCCAAGCGTTGTACTACGAGCAGTACTTC. Amino acid sequence: CASSQALYYEQYF.

This clonotype was seen at least ten times. The chain uses TRBV6-1 and TRBJ1-1; possibly TRBD1 for D (5 bases). V was cut by 9 bases and J by 2 bases, with 13 bases left in between. The germline V gene encodes CDR1 MNHNS and CDR2 SASEGT. The CDR3 is 13 amino acids. CDR3 in amino acids: CASTWGLNTEAFF. The DNA of the CDR3 is TGTGCCAGTACATGGGGGTTAAACACTGAAGCTTTCTTT.

The chain is built from TRBV5-1 and TRBJ1-1; D unresolved. The CDR3 contains 15 residues. V was clipped by 4 bases and J by 7 bases, with 20 bases between them. Germline CDR1 reads SGHRS; CDR2 reads YFSETQ. CDR3: CASSPTFRAGGEAFF. The CDR3 coding sequence is TGCGCCAGCAGCCCAACCTTCCGGGCCGGCGGTGAAGCTTTCTTT.

This clonotype was observed a handful of times. The chain couples TRBV6-1 to TRBJ2-7; 11 bases match TRBD2. Germline V CDR1 and CDR2: MNHNS, SASEGT. The V and J ends lost 6 bases and 4 bases, in that order; junction bases with no gene match: 8. CDR3 length: 15 residues. CDR3 sequence (DNA): TGTGCCAGCAGAGGTCTGGCTAGCGGGAGGTACGAGCAGTACTTC. This encodes CASRGLASGRYEQYF.